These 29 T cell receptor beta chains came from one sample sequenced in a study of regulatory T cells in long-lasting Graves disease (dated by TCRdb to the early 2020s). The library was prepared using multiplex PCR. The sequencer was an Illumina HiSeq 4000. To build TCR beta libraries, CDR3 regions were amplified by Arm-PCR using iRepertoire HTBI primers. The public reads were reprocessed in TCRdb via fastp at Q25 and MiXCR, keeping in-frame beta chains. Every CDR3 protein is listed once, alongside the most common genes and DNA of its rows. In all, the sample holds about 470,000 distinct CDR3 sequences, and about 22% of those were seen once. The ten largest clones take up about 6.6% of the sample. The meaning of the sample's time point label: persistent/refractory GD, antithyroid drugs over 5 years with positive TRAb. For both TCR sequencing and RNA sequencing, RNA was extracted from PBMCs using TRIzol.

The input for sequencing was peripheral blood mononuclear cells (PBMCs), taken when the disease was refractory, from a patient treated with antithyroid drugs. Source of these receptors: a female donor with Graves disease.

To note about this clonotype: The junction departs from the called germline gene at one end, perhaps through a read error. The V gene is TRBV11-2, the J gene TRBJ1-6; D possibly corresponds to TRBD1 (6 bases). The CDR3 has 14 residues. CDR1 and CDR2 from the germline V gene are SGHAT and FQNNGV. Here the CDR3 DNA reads TGTGCCGGCAGCTCGGTCAGGGGAGACTCACCCCTCCACTTT. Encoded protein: CAGSSVRGDSPLHF.

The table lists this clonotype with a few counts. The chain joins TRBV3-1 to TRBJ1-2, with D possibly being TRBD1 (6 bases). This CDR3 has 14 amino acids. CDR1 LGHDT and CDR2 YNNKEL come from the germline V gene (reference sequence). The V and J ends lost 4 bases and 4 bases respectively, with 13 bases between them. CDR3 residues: CASSPRTATYGYTF. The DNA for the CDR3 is TGTGCCAGCAGCCCGCGGACAGCGACCTATGGCTACACCTTC. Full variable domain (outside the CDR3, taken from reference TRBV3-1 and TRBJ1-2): DTAVSQTPKYLVTQMGNDKSIKCEQNLGHDTMYWYKQDSKKFLKIMFSYNNKELIINETVPNRFSPKSPDKAHLNLHINSLELGDSAVYFCASSPRTATYGYTFGSGTRLTVV.

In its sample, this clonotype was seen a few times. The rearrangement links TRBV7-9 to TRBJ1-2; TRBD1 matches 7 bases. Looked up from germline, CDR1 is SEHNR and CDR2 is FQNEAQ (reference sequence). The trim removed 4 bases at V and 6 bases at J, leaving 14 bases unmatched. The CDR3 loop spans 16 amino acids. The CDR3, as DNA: TGTGCCAGCAGCTCCACAAAACAGGGGAGCTTTAATGGCTACACCTTC. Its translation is CASSSTKQGSFNGYTF.

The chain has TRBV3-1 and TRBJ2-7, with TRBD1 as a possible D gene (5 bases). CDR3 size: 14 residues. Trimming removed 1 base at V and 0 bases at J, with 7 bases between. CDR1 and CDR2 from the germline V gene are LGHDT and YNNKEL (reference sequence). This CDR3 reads CASSQVGASYEQYF. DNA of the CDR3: TGTGCCAGCAGCCAAGTTGGGGCCTCCTACGAGCAGTACTTC.

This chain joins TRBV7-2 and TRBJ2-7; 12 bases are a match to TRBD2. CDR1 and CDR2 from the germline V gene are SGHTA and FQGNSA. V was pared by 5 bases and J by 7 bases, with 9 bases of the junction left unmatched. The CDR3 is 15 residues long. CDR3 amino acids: CASSAPGLAGSEQYF. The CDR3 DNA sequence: TGTGCCAGCAGCGCCCCGGGACTAGCGGGTAGTGAGCAGTACTTC.

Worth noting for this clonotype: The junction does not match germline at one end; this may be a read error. CDR3 bases: TGTGCCAGCAGCTTACGGGTCCAAGGGACCCAGTACTTC. Encoded protein: CASSLRVQGTQYF. V is TRBV7-2 and J is TRBJ2-5; no firm D call. Germline lookup yields CDR1 SGHTA and CDR2 FQGNSA. The CDR3 length is 13 residues.

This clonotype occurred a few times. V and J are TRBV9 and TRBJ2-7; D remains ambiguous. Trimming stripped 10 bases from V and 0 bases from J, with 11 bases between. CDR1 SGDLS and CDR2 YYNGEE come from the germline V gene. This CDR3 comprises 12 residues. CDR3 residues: CAGCRSSYEQYF. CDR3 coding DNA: TGTGCCGGATGCAGGAGCTCCTACGAGCAGTACTTC.

The chain's CDR3 is CASSIDWEMNTEAFF. CDR3 DNA: TGTGCCAGTAGTATAGATTGGGAAATGAACACTGAAGCTTTCTTT. V is TRBV19 and J is TRBJ1-1; D unclear. This CDR3 contains 15 residues. Germline V gives CDR1 LNHDA, CDR2 SQIVND (reference sequence). The ends were cut back, 0 bases at V and 0 bases at J, with 8 bases in the middle.

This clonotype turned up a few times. The CDR3 coding sequence is TGCAGCGTAGGGAACACCCGCTCTGGGGCCAACGTCCTGACTTTC. Protein sequence: CSVGNTRSGANVLTF. The chain couples TRBV29-1 to TRBJ2-6, with unresolved D. V was clipped by 6 bases and J by 0 bases, with 12 bases between them. Germline V CDR1 and CDR2: SQVTM, ANQGSEA. The CDR3 is made up of 15 amino acids.

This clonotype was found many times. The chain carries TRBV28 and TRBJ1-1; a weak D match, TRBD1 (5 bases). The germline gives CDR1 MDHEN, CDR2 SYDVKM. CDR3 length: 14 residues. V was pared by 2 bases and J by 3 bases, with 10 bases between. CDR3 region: CASSLPQGYTEAFF. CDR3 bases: TGTGCCAGCAGTTTACCCCAGGGCTACACTGAAGCTTTCTTT.

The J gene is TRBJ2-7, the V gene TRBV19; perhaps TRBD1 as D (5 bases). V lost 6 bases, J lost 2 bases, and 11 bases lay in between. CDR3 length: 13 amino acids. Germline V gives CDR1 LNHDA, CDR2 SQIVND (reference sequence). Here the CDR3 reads CASSPDITYEQYF. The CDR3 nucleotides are TGTGCCAGTAGCCCGGACATTACCTACGAGCAGTACTTC.

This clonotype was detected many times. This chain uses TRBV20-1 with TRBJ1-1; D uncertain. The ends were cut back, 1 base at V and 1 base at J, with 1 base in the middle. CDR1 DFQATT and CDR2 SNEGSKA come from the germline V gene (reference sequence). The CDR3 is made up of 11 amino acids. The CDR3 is CSARGNTEAFF. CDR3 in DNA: TGCAGTGCTAGAGGGAACACTGAAGCTTTCTTT.

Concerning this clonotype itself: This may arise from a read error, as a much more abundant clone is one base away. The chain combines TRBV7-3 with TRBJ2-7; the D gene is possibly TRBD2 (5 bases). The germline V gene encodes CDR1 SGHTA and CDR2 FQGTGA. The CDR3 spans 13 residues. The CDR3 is CTSSLTREGEQYF. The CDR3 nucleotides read TGTACCAGCAGCTTGACCCGCGAGGGCGAGCAGTACTTC.

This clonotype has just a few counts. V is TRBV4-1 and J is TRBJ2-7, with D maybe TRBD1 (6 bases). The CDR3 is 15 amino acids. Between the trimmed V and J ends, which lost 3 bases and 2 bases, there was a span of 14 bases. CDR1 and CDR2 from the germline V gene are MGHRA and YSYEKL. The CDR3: CASSHPGAGAYEQYF. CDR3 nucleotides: TGCGCCAGCAGCCACCCAGGGGCAGGCGCCTACGAGCAGTACTTC.

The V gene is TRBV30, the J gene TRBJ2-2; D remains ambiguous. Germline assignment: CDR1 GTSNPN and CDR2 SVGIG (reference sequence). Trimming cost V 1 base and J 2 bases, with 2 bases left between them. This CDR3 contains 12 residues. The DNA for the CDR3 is TGTGCCTGGAGTGGAAACACCGGGGAGCTGTTTTTT. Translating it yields CAWSGNTGELFF. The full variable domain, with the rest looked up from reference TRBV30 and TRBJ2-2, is SQTIHQWPATLVQPVGSPLSLECTVEGTSNPNLYWYRQAAGRGLQLLFYSVGIGQISSEVPQNLSASRPQDRQFILSSKKLLLSDSGFYLCAWSGNTGELFFGEGSRLTVL.

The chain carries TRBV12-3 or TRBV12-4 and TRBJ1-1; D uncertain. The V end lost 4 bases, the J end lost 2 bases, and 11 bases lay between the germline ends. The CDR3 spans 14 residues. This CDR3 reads CASSSRSVNTEAFF. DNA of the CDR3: TGTGCCAGCAGTTCCCGCTCGGTAAACACTGAAGCTTTCTTT.

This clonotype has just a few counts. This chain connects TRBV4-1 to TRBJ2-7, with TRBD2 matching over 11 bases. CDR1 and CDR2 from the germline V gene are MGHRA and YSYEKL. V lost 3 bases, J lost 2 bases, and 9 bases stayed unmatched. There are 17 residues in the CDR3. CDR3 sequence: CASSHSASGGTPYEQYF. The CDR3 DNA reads TGCGCCAGCAGCCATTCAGCTAGCGGGGGGACGCCCTACGAGCAGTACTTC.

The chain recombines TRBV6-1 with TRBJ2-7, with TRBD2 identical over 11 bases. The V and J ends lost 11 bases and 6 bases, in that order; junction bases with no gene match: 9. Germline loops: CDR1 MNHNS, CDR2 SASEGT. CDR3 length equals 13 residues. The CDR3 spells CAARTSGQSEQYF. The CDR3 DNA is TGTGCCGCCCGGACTAGCGGGCAATCCGAGCAGTACTTC.

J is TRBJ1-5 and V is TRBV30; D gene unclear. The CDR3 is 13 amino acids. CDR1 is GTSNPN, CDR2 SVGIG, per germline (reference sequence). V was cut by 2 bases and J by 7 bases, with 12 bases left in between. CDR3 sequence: CAWSKGYSQPQHF. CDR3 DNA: TGTGCCTGGAGTAAGGGTTATAGCCAGCCCCAGCATTTT.

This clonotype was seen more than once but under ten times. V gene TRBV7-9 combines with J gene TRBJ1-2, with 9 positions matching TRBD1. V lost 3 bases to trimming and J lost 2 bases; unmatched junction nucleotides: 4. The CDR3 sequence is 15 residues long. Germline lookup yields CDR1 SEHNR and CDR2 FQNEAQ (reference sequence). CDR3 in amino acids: CASSFRTGENYGYTF. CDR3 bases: TGTGCCAGCAGCTTCAGGACAGGGGAGAACTATGGCTACACCTTC.

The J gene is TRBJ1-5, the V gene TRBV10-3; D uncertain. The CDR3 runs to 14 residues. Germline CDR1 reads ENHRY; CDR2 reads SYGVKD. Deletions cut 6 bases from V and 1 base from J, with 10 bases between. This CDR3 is CAISAPGSNQPQHF. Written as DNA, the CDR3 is TGTGCCATCAGCGCCCCGGGGAGCAATCAGCCCCAGCATTTT.

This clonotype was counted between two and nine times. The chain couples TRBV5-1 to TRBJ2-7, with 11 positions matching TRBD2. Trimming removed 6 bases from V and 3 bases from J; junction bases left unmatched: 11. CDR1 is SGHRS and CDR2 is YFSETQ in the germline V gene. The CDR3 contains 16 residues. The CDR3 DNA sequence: TGCGCCAGCACGGACAGAGGGACTAGCGGATTCTACGAGCAGTACTTC. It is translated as CASTDRGTSGFYEQYF.

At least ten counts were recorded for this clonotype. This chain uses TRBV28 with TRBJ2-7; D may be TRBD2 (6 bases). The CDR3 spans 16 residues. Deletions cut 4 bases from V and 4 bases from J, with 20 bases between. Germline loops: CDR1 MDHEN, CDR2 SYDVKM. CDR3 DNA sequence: TGTGCCAGCAGTTCTCAACGGGAGAGGATCAGTTACGAGCAGTACTTC. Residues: CASSSQRERISYEQYF.

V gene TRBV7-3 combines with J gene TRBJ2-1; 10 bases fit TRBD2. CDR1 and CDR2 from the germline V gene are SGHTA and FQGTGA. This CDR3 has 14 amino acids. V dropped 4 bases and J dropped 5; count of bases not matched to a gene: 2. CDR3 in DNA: TGTGCCAGCAGCTCGCTAGCGGGGGACAATGAGCAGTTCTTC. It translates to CASSSLAGDNEQFF.

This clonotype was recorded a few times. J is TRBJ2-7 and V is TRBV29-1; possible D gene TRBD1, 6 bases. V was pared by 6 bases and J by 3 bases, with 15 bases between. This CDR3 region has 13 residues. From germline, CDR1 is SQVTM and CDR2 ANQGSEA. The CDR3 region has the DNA TGCAGCGTCCACACAGGGAATGGCTACGAGCAGTACTTC. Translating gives CSVHTGNGYEQYF.

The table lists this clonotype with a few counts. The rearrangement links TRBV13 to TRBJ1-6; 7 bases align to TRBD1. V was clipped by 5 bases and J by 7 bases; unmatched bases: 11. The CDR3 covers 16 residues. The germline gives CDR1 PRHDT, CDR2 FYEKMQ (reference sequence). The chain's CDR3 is CASSPTGRDLNSPLHF. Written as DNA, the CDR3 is TGTGCCAGCAGCCCGACAGGGAGGGACTTGAATTCACCCCTCCACTTT.

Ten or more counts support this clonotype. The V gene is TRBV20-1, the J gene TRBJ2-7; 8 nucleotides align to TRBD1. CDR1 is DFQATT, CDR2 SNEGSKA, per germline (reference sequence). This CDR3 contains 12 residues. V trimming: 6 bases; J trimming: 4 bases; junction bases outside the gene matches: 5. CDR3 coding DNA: TGCAGTGCCCAGGACAGGGAGTACGAGCAGTACTTC. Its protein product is CSAQDREYEQYF.

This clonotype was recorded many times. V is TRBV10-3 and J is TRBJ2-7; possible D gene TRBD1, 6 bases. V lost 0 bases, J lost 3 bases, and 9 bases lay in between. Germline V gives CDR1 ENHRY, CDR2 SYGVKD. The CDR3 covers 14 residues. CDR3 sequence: CAISESGHFYEQYF. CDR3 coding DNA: TGTGCCATCAGTGAGTCGGGACATTTCTACGAGCAGTACTTC.

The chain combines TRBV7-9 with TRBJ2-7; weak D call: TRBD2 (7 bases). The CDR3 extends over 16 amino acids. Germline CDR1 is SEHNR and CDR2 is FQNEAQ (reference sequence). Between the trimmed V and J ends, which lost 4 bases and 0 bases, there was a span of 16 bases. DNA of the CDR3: TGTGCCAGCAGCTACACCCGGGGGGCTGCCTCCTACGAGCAGTACTTC. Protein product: CASSYTRGAASYEQYF.